What follows are 6 T cell receptor beta chains derived from one specimen sequenced in a study of blood T cell repertoires in COVID-19. Some clones are missing from TCRdb's copy, which holds only in-frame ones; the method was immunoSEQ multiplex PCR. Among almost 200,000 clones listed, 86% were seen once. Sample: peripheral blood. The source is a woman in her 70s with acute or convalescent COVID-19.

J is TRBJ2-5 and V is TRBV7-8; 11 nucleotides line up with TRBD2. With V trimmed by 6 bases and J by 2 bases, 5 bases remained unmatched. Per the germline V gene, CDR1 is SGHVS and CDR2 is FQNEAQ. The CDR3 loop spans 15 amino acids. CDR3 sequence (DNA): TGTGCCAGCAGTTTGCGACTAGCGGGGCAAGAGACCCAGTACTTC. As protein: CASSLRLAGQETQYF.

V is TRBV19 and J is TRBJ1-1; possible D gene TRBD1, 5 bases. CDR3 size: 15 residues. From germline, CDR1 is LNHDA and CDR2 SQIVND (reference sequence). Trimming cost V 3 bases and J 4 bases, with 15 bases left between them. The DNA of the CDR3 is TGTGCCAGTAGTATTAAGGGACCGGGGGGCACTGAAGCTTTCTTT. Translating it yields CASSIKGPGGTEAFF.

The rearrangement joins TRBV11-2 to TRBJ1-5; TRBD1 agrees at 8 bases. CDR3 size: 13 residues. Germline V gene sequence: CDR1 SGHAT, CDR2 FQNNGV. V gave up 8 bases and J gave up 7 bases; unmatched junction bases: 7. The CDR3 DNA is TGTGCCAGCTCCAGGGGGCTCGAACAGCCCCAGCATTTT. It codes for CASSRGLEQPQHF.

V gene TRBV20-1 combines with J gene TRBJ1-2; no clear D gene. The CDR3 spans 12 residues. Germline CDR1 reads DFQATT; CDR2 reads SNEGSKA (reference sequence). The V end lost 3 bases, the J end lost 3 bases, and 8 bases lay between the germline ends. This chain's CDR3 is CSASPRDYGYTF. The CDR3 DNA is TGCAGTGCTAGTCCGCGGGACTATGGCTACACCTTC.

The V call is TRBV27, the J call TRBJ2-4; 8 bases map to TRBD2. The CDR3 extends over 16 amino acids. The germline V gene encodes CDR1 MNHEY and CDR2 SMNVEV (reference sequence). After removal of 3 bases from V and 0 bases from J, the junction contained 4 bases not matched to a gene. CDR3 sequence (DNA): TGTGCCAGCAGTTTTAGGCTAGCGGGAGCCAAAAACATTCAGTACTTC. Translated: CASSFRLAGAKNIQYF.

This rearrangement joins TRBV6-1 to TRBJ1-1, with D uncertain. V lost 2 bases, J lost 0 bases, and 13 bases lay in between. This CDR3 spans 16 amino acids. Germline values: CDR1 MNHNS, CDR2 SASEGT. CDR3 sequence: CASSEIPTGLNTEAFF. The DNA for the CDR3 is TGTGCCAGCAGTGAAATACCCACGGGGTTGAACACTGAAGCTTTCTTT.